This is a list of T cell receptor beta chains from one sample in a study of early T cells in non-severe SARS-CoV-2 infection. One entry per CDR3 protein results from TCRdb running MiXCR on the 5' RACE reads. Among some 60,000 distinct CDR3 sequences listed, roughly 12% were seen once. The specimen comprised whole blood, sampled at baseline. Source of these receptors: an adult who was a healthcare worker with PCR-confirmed SARS-CoV-2 infection or an uninfected control (not recorded which). Each CDR3 is given with its conserved first and last residue. Each record gives: CDR3 length, V gene, CDR3 protein.

16	TRBV6-2/TRBV6-3	CASSYTGILDTGELFF
17	TRBV27	CASSRRRGAQSQETQYF
14	TRBV12-3/TRBV12-4	CASATGISNQPQHF
14	TRBV28	CASNGRGGVGELFF
13	TRBV28	CASSFTGSYGYTF
11	TRBV6-2/TRBV6-3	CAITDGGAQYF
15	TRBV11-2	CASSLWGGDTGELFF
13	TRBV12-3/TRBV12-4	CASSFSGRQPQHF
15	TRBV27	CASSSQGSGGYEQYF
12	TRBV7-9	CASTRGNTEAFF
13	TRBV7-9	CASSWPRADTQYF
17	TRBV20-1	CSARGWDSYPNTGELFF
12	TRBV6-6	CASSTGPTEAFF